This entry is about one TCR beta chain. Its specificity is unknown. V was clipped by 0 bases and J by 4 bases; unmatched bases: 3. This CDR3 has 15 residues. Germline CDR1 SGHNT, CDR2 YYREEE (reference sequence). This specimen belongs to a study of cytomegalovirus exposure and HLA in healthy donors. Broader study findings: Common viral pathogens seemed to be connected with several of the most significant clusters, according to a later analysis. An analysis was carried out later, and it reportedly showed fewer N-insertions in an Asian-associated ancestry cluster than the 666-donor mean. Later analysis identified about 17,000 TCR beta sequences associated with HLA alleles, using a false discovery rate threshold of 0.05.

This PCR relied on a set of 60 Vbeta primers and 13 Jbeta primers. Only in-frame clones appear in the TCRdb table, and some are missing; sequencing was by immunoSEQ multiplex PCR. The sample carries about 85,000 clones, over 60% recorded once. The donors (healthy individuals) were bone marrow donors. What was sequenced was PBMCs. The chain joins TRBV5-4 to TRBJ2-3; TRBD2 matches at 9 bases. The receptor was derived from a man aged 25 to 40 in good health and CMV-seronegative. The DNA for the CDR3 is TGTGCCAGCAGCTTGGTAATAGCGGGAGCAGATACGCAGTATTTT. This gives the protein CASSLVIAGADTQYF.